This T cell receptor beta chain came from a study of early T cells in non-severe SARS-CoV-2 infection (dated by TCRdb to 2020 to 2023). Background on the whole study: Because TCR sequencing relied on bulk RNA taken from unsorted whole blood, pairing of alpha and beta chains was not possible.

As to this clonotype: It lacks a known antigen. Nothing much larger sits one base from this clone, and base qualities are not available.

The library was generated by 5' RACE. The sample was run on a NextSeq 500. In the TCR library protocol, unique molecular identifiers were attached to individual cDNA molecules to correct for PCR bias and sequencing error. Both TCR alpha and beta chains were sequenced, and tight co-correlation was observed between alpha and beta sequence abundances in each sample. The authors processed their data as follows. Decombinator V4 was used to annotate TCR sequences for V gene, J gene and CDR3. TCRs were defined as expanded if a significant change between any two time points was detected under a Poisson model with p below 0.0001. TCR abundances were normalised to the total number of TCRs sequenced per sample and were expressed as counts per million. MAIT TCRs were defined by TRAV1-2 paired with TRAJ12, TRAJ20 or TRAJ33, and iNKT TCRs by TRAV10 paired with TRAJ18. VDJdb, accessed on 1 November 2021, was searched for TCRs annotated for CMV, EBV and SARS-CoV-2, and TCRs annotated for more than one antigen were excluded. Using fastp trimming at Q25 and MiXCR clonotype assembly, TCRdb reanalyzed the public sequencing data and kept in-frame beta chains. Rows with one shared CDR3 protein collapse into an entry with the most common genes and DNA. The authors' filters were not applied to this entry. The sample table shows around 63,000 distinct CDR3 sequences, and 13% are seen once. About 4.7% of the sample goes to the ten largest clones.

The study was a case-control design nested within a healthcare worker cohort in London, UK, with weekly nasopharyngeal swab PCR tests and blood sampling. Healthcare workers were recruited during the week of the UK lockdown, between 23 and 31 March 2020, and followed weekly for up to roughly 16 weeks. Study-level results and caveats: VDJdb matching was skewed toward anti-spike CD8 responses and likely underestimated virus-specific expansions, missing private and CD4 specificities.

Based on the germline V gene, the CDR1 and CDR2 sequences are ENHRY and SYGVKD. CDR3 length: 15 amino acids, cysteine to phenylalanine. Just CDR3 DNA is preserved here, 45 bases in frame from base 1. The germline V and J ends show losses of 4 bases and 0 bases respectively, and no gene match explains 4 bases of the junction. Sequenced sample: whole blood. The sequence is built from TRBV10-3 and TRBJ1-2; the central 8 bases match TRBD1. This clonotype was obtained from an adult who was a healthcare worker with PCR-confirmed SARS-CoV-2 infection or an uninfected control (not recorded which). In nucleotides, the sequence is TGTGCCATCAGTGGGGGGACAGGACCTAACTATGGCTACACCTTC. Translated, it gives CAISGGTGPNYGYTF.